This TCR beta chain was obtained from a study of T cell changes during pregnancy in multiple sclerosis. The protocol was immunoSEQ multiplex PCR, while the TCRdb copy is restricted to in-frame clones and leaves out a portion. The repertoire holds roughly 42,000 clones, with approximately 94% as singletons. CDR1 and CDR2 from the germline V gene are SGDLS and YYNGEE. The CDR3 consists of 16 residues. The V gene end was trimmed by 0 bases and the J gene end by 7 bases; junction bases not matched to a gene: 8. This TCR was sampled from a female donor with multiple sclerosis, enrolled in a pregnancy study. The chain recombines TRBV9 with TRBJ1-4, with 8 bases lining up with TRBD1. The sample was CD4+ T cells from peripheral blood mononuclear cells, taken after pregnancy. The CDR3 nucleotides read TGTGCCAGCAGCGTAGGAAATAGGGGACAGGCTGAAAAACTGTTTTTT. Protein product: CASSVGNRGQAEKLFF. The whole variable domain, remainder taken from reference TRBV9 and TRBJ1-4, is DSGVTQTPKHLITATGQRVTLRCSPRSGDLSVYWYQQSLDQGLQFLIQYYNGEERAKGNILERFSAQQFPDLHSELNLSSLELGDSALYFCASSVGNRGQAEKLFFGSGTQLSVL.